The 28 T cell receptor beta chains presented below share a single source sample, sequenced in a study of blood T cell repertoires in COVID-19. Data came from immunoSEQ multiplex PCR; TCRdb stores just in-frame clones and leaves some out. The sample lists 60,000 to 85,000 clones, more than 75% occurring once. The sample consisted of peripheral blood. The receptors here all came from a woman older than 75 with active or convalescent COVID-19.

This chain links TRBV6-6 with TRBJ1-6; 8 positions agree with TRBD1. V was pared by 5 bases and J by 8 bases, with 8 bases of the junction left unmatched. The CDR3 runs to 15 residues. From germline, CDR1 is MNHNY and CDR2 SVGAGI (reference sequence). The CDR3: CASSDGQGSHSPLHF. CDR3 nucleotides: TGTGCCAGCAGTGACGGACAGGGTAGCCATTCACCCCTCCACTTT.

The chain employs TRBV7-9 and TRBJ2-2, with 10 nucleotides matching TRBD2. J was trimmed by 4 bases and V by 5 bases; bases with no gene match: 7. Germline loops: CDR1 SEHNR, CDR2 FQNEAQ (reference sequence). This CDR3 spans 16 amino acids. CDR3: CASSRSSGGATGELFF. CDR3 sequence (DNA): TGTGCCAGCAGCCGTTCTAGCGGGGGAGCCACCGGGGAGCTGTTTTTT.

The CDR3 loop reads CATRAGNQPQHF. The CDR3 coding sequence is TGTGCCACCAGAGCCGGCAATCAGCCCCAGCATTTT. This rearrangement joins TRBV28 to TRBJ1-5; D uncertain. This CDR3 has 12 amino acids. With 10 bases removed from V and 2 bases from J, the gap between germline ends came to 9 bases. The germline V gene encodes CDR1 MDHEN and CDR2 SYDVKM.

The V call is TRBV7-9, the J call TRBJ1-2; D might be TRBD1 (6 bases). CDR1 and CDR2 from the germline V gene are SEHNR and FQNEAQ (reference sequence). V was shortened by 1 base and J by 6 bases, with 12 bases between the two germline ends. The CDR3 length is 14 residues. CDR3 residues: CASSLGRGADGYTF. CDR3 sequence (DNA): TGTGCCAGCAGCTTAGGCAGGGGAGCGGATGGCTACACCTTC.

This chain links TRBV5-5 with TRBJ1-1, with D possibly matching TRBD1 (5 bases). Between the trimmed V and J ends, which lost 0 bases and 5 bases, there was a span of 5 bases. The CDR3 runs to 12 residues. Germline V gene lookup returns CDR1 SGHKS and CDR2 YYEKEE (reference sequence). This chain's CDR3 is CASSLEGTEAFF. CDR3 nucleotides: TGTGCCAGCAGCTTGGAGGGGACTGAAGCTTTCTTT. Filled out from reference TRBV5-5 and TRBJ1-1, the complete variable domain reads DAGVTQSPTHLIKTRGQQVTLRCSPISGHKSVSWYQQVLGQGPQFIFQYYEKEERGRGNFPDRFSARQFPNYSSELNVNALLLGDSALYLCASSLEGTEAFFGQGTRLTVV.

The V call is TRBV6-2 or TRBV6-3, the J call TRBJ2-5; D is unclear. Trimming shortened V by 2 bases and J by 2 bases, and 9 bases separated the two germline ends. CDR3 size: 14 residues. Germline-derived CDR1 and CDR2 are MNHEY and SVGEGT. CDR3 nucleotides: TGTGCCAGCAGTTACCTGACTTTGCAAGAGACCCAGTACTTC. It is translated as CASSYLTLQETQYF.

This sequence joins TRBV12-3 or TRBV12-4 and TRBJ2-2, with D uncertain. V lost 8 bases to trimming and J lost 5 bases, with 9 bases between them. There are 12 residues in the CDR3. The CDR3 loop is CASFKRTGELFF. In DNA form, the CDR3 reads TGTGCCAGCTTCAAGAGGACCGGGGAGCTGTTTTTT.

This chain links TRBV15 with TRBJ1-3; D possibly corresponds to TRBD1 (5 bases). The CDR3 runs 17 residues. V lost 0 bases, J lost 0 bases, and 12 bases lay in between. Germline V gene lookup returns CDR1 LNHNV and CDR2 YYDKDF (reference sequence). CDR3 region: CATSRDFTGRSGNTIYF. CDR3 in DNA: TGTGCCACCAGCAGAGACTTTACAGGACGCTCTGGAAACACCATATATTTT.

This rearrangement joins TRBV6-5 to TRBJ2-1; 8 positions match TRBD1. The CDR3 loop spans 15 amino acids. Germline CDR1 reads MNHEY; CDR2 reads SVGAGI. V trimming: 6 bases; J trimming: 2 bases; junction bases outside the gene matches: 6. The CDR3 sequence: CASSVTTGAYNEQFF. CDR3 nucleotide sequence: TGTGCCAGCAGCGTGACGACAGGGGCCTACAATGAGCAGTTCTTC.

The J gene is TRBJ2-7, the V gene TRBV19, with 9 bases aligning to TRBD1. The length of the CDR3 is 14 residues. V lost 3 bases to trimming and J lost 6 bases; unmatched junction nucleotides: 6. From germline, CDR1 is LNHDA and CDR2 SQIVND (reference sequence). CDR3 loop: CASSIRDRVSEQYF. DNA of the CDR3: TGTGCCAGTAGTATTAGGGACAGGGTAAGCGAGCAGTACTTC.

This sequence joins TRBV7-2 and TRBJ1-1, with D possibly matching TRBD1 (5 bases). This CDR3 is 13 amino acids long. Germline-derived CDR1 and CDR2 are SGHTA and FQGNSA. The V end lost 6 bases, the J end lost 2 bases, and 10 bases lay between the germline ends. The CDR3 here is CASRVTENTEAFF. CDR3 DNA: TGTGCCAGCAGGGTGACAGAAAACACTGAAGCTTTCTTT.

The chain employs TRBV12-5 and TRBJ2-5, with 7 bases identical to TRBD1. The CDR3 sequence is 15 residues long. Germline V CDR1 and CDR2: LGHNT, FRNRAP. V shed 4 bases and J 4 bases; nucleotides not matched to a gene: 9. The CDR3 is CASGSKTGLTETQYF. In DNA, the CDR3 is TGTGCTAGTGGTTCAAAGACAGGGCTTACAGAGACCCAGTACTTC.

CDR3 nucleotide sequence: TGTGCCAGCAGTCGTTCAGGGTACAAGTCAAACATTCAGTACTTC. It is translated as CASSRSGYKSNIQYF. V usage is TRBV28 and J usage is TRBJ2-4; possibly TRBD1 for D (5 bases). This CDR3 is built from 15 residues. CDR1 is MDHEN and CDR2 is SYDVKM in the germline V gene. V gave up 5 bases and J gave up 6 bases, with 17 bases separating them.

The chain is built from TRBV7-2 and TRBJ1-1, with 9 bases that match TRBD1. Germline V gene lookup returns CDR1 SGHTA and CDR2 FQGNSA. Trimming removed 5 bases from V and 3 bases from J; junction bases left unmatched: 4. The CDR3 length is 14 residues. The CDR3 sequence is CASSPRDRDTEAFF. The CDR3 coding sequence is TGTGCCAGCAGCCCAAGGGACAGGGACACTGAAGCTTTCTTT.

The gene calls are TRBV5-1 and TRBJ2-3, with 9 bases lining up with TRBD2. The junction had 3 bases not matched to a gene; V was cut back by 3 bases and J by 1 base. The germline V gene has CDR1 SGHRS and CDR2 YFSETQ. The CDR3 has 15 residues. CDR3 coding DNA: TGCGCCAGCAGCTGGGCGGGAGGGGGCACAGATACGCAGTATTTT. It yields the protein CASSWAGGGTDTQYF.

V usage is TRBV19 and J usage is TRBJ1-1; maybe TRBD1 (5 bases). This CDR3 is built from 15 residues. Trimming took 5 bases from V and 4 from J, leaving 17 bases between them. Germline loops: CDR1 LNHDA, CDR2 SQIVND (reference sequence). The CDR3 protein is CASSQVRQPTTEAFF. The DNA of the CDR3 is TGTGCCAGTAGTCAAGTGAGACAGCCGACCACTGAAGCTTTCTTT. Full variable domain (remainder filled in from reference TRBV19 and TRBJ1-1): DGGITQSPKYLFRKEGQNVTLSCEQNLNHDAMYWYRQDPGQGLRLIYYSQIVNDFQKGDIAEGYSVSREKKESFPLTVTSAQKNPTAFYLCASSQVRQPTTEAFFGQGTRLTVV.

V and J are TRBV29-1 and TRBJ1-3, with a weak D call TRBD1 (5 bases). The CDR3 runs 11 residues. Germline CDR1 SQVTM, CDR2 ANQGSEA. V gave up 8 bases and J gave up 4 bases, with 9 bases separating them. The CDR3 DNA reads TGCAGCCTGCGGGACGGAAACACCATATATTTT. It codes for CSLRDGNTIYF.

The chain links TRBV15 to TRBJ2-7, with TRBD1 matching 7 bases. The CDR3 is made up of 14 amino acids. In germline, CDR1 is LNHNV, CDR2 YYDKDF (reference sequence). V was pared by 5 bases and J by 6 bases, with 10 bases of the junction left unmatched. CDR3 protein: CATSRSGGLTEQYF. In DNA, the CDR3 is TGTGCCACCAGCCGATCAGGGGGATTGACCGAGCAGTACTTC.

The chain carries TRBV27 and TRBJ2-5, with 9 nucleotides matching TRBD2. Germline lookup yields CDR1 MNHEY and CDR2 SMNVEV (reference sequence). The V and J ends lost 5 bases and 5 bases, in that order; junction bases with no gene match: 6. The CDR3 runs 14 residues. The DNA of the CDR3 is TGTGCCAGCAGTATCGGGGCGGGGGGGGAGACCCAGTACTTC. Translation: CASSIGAGGETQYF.

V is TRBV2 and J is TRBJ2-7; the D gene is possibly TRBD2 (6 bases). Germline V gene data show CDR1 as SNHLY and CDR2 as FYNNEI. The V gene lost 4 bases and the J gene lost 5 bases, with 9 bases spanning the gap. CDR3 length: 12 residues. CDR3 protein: CASSGPGDEQYF. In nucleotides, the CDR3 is TGTGCCAGCAGTGGGCCGGGGGACGAGCAGTACTTC.

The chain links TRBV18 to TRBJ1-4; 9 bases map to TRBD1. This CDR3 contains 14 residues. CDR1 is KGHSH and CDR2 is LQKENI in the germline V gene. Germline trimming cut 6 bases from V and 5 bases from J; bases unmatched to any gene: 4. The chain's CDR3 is CASSPTGGNEKLFF. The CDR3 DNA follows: TGTGCCAGCTCGCCCACAGGGGGCAATGAAAAACTGTTTTTT.

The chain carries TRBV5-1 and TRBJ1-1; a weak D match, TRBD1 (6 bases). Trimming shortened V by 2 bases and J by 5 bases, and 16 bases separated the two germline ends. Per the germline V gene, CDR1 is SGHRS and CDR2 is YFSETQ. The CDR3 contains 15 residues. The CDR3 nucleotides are TGCGCCAGCAGCTTCCTACAGGGAGGGGGGACTGAAGCTTTCTTT. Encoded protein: CASSFLQGGGTEAFF.

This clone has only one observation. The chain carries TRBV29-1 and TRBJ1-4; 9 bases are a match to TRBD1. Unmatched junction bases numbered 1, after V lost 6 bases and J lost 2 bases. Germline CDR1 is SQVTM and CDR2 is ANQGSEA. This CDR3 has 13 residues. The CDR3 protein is CSVGQGTNEKLFF. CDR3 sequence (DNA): TGCAGCGTAGGACAGGGGACTAATGAAAAACTGTTTTTT.

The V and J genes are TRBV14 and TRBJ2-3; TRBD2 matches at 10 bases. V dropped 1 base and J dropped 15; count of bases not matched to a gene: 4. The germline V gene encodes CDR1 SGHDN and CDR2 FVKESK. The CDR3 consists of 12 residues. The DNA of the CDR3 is TGTGCCAGCAGCCAAGTCGGGACTAGCGTTTATTTT. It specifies CASSQVGTSVYF. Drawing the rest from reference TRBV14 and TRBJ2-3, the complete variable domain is EAGVTQFPSHSVIEKGQTVTLRCDPISGHDNLYWYRRVMGKEIKFLLHFVKESKQDESGMPNNRFLAERTGGTYSTLKVQPAELEDSGVYFCASSQVGTSVYFGPGTRLTVL.

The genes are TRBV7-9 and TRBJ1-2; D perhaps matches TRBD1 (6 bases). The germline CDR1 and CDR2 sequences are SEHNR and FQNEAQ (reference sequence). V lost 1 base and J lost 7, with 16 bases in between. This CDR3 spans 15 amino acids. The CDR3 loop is CASSLGQGRRGGYTF. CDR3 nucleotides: TGTGCCAGCAGCTTAGGCCAGGGGAGACGTGGTGGCTACACCTTC. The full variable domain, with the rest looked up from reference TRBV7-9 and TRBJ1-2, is DTGVSQNPRHKITKRGQNVTFRCDPISEHNRLYWYRQTLGQGPEFLTYFQNEAQLEKSRLLSDRFSAERPKGSFSTLEIQRTEQGDSAMYLCASSLGQGRRGGYTFGSGTRLTVV.

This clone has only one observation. CDR3 sequence (DNA): TGTGCCAGCAGCTTAGCCTACACAACGACAGGTATCTACGAGCAGTACTTC. Its translation: CASSLAYTTTGIYEQYF. The chain couples TRBV7-9 to TRBJ2-7, with D maybe TRBD1 (6 bases). The CDR3 extends over 17 amino acids. V lost 0 bases, J lost 3 bases, and 18 bases lay in between. Looked up from germline, CDR1 is SEHNR and CDR2 is FQNEAQ (reference sequence).

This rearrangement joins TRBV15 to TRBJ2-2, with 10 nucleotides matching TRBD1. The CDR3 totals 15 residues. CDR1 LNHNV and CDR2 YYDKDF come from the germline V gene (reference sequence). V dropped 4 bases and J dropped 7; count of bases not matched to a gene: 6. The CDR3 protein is CATSKDRGRSGELFF. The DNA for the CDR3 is TGTGCCACCAGCAAAGACAGGGGGCGGAGCGGGGAGCTGTTTTTT.

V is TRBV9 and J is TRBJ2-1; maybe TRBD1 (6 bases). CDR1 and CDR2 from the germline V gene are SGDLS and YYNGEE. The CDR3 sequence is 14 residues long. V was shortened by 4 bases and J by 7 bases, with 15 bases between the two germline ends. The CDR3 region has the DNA TGTGCCAGCAGCAGCCGGGACATAATGAATGAGCAGTTCTTC. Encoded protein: CASSSRDIMNEQFF.